This paragraph covers one T cell receptor beta chain sequence. This sample stems from a study of cytomegalovirus exposure and HLA in healthy donors. Primers for the PCR totalled 60 Vbeta and 13 Jbeta. TCRdb's table, derived via immunoSEQ multiplex PCR, lists solely in-frame clones and lacks some. The table includes 100,000 to 150,000 clones, approximately 80% detected once. This TCR derives from a male donor in good health and CMV-seropositive. The material sequenced was PBMCs.

CDR3 loop: CASSPAGGQSNQPQHF. DNA of the CDR3: TGTGCCAGCAGCCCAGCGGGGGGGCAGAGCAATCAGCCCCAGCATTTT. The rearrangement links TRBV7-2 to TRBJ1-5; perhaps TRBD1 as D (6 bases). Looked up from germline, CDR1 is SGHTA and CDR2 is FQGNSA. This CDR3 spans 16 amino acids. V was shortened by 5 bases and J by 1 base, with 15 bases between the two germline ends.